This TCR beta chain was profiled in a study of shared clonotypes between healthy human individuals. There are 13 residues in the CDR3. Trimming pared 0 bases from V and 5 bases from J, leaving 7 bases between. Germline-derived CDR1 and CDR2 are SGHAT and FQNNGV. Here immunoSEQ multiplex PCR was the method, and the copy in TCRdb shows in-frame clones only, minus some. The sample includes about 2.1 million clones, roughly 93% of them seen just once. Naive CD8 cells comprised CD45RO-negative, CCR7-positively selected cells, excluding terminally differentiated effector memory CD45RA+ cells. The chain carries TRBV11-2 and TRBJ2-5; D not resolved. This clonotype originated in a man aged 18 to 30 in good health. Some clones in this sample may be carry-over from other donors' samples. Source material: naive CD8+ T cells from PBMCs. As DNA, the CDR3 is TGTGCCAGCAGCTTAGAAATGAGCGAGACCCAGTACTTC. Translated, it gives CASSLEMSETQYF.